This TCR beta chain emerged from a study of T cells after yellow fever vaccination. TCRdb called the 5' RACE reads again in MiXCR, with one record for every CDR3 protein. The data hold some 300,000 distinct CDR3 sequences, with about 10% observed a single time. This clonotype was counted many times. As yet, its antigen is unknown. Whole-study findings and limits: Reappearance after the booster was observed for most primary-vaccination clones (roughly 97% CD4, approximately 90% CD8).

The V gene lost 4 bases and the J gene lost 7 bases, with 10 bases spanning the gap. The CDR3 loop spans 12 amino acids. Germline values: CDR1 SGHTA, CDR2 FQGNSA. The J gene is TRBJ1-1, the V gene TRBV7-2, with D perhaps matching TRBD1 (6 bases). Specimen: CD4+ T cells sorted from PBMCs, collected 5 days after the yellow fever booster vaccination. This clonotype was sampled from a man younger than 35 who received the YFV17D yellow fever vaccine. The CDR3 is CASSSTGNEAFF. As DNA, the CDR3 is TGTGCCAGCAGCTCTACAGGGAATGAAGCTTTCTTT.